This is a list of T cell receptor beta chains from one sample in a study of shared clonotypes between healthy human individuals. The method was immunoSEQ multiplex PCR; TCRdb's version includes in-frame clones alone and lacks a portion of them. Altogether over a million clones are present, approximately 97% being singletons, with the ten largest covering about 1%. The sequencing sample was made of naive CD4+ T cells sorted from blood. The receptor source for this set is a man aged 25 to 40 in good health. CDR3s include the opening cysteine and the closing phenylalanine or tryptophan. D genes are given only for firm matches. The size field is filled for only some rows; it gives once, few, many or a size class.

V: TRBV9
D: TRBD1
size: NA
length: 18
J: TRBJ1-2
CDR3: CASSAHTGGQNLRYGYTF
DNA: TGTGCCAGCAGCGCTCATACAGGGGGACAAAACCTACGCTATGGCTACACCTTC

V: TRBV2
D: TRBD2
size: once
length: 19
J: TRBJ2-3
CDR3: CASSEAPLLAGRSTDTQYF
DNA: TGTGCCAGCAGTGAAGCACCCTTACTAGCGGGACGGAGCACAGATACGCAGTATTTT

V: TRBV7-9
D: NA
size: NA
length: 15
J: TRBJ2-7
CDR3: CASSLATNLRGTQIF
DNA: TGTGCCAGCAGCTTAGCTACTAACCTCCGAGGGACCCAGATTTTC

V: TRBV4-1
D: TRBD1
size: NA
length: 15
J: TRBJ2-1
CDR3: CASSQDGTGHNEQFF
DNA: TGCGCCAGCAGCCAAGACGGGACAGGGCATAATGAGCAGTTCTTC

V: TRBV11-3
D: TRBD2
size: NA
length: 19
J: TRBJ2-1
CDR3: CASSLESYGGLGAYNEQFF
DNA: TGTGCCAGCAGCTTAGAGTCTTACGGGGGACTAGGGGCGTACAATGAGCAGTTCTTC

V: TRBV28
D: NA
size: NA
length: 12
J: TRBJ1-2
CDR3: CASRTGNYGYTF
DNA: TGTGCCAGCAGAACCGGAAACTATGGCTACACCTTC

V: TRBV30
D: TRBD1
size: NA
length: 12
J: TRBJ2-7
CDR3: CASEQGSHEQYF
DNA: TGTGCCTCGGAACAGGGGTCCCACGAGCAGTACTTC

V: TRBV7-9
D: NA
size: NA
length: 14
J: TRBJ2-5
CDR3: CASSRIERGETQYF
DNA: TGTGCCAGCAGCCGCATTGAACGTGGGGAGACCCAGTACTTC

V: TRBV28
D: NA
size: NA
length: 17
J: TRBJ2-7
CDR3: CASSFPGRGPHSYEQYF
DNA: TGTGCCAGCAGTTTTCCGGGGCGCGGACCTCACTCCTACGAGCAGTACTTC

V: TRBV2
D: TRBD2
size: once
length: 19
J: TRBJ2-2
CDR3: CASSKGTSGRDRGTGELFF
DNA: TGTGCCAGCAGTAAAGGGACTAGCGGGAGGGACCGTGGCACCGGGGAGCTGTTTTTT